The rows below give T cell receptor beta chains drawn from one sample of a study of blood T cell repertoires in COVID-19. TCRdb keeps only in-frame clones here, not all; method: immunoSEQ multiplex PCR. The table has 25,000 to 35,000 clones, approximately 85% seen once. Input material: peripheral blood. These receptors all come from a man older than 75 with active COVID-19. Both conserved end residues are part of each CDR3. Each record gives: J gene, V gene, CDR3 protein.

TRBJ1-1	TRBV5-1	CASRPTGRAEAFF
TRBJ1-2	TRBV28	CASSLGSAGRVGYTF
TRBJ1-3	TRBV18	CASSRQPGTGNTIYF
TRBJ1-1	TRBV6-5	CASSSPRANTEAFF
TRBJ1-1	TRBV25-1	CASSDLQGTLRNTEAFF
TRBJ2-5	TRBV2	CASSDTSGGPDQETQYF
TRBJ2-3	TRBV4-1	CASSQAPTDTQYF
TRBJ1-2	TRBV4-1	CASSQGDRNYGYTF
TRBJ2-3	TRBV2	CASRESVAFRGPGDTQYF
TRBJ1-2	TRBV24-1	CATSETDNYGYTF
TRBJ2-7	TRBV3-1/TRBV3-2	CASSQEWALAGIYEQYF
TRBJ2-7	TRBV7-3	CASSLLGSYEQYF
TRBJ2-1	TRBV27	CASSFRDRGPNEQFF
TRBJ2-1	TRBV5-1	CASSATTSSDEQFF
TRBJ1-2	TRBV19	CASSASRGTWVSSF
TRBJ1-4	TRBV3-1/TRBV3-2	CASSEDLGERKLFF
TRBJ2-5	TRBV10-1	CASRNHPSDRGAGETQYF
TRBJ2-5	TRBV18	CASSPLLAAGGAETQYF
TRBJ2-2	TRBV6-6	CASSYHLTSGTGELFF
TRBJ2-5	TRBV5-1	CASFQAPSQETQYF
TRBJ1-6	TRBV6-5	CASRSGTGGLPLHF
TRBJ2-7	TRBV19	CASSTIFLGHEQYF
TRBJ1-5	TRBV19	CASTVEASNQPQHF
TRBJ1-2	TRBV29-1	CSVQGFYGYTF
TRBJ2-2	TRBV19	CASSLDRPNTGELFF
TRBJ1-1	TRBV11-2	CASSLSWTGSNTEAFF
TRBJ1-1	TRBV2	CASTSTGMNTEAFF
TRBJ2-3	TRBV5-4	CASSLAGYPTDTQYF
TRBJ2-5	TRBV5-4	CASSSPGLAGARTQYF
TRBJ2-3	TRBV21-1	CASSTPGTRDPDTQYF
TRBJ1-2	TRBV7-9	CASSPNHNPGVTF
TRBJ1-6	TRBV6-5	CASSRQGWNSPLHF
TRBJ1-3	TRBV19	CASSIDTVDSGNTIYF
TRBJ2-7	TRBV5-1	CASSLTGPLADEQYF
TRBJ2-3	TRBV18	CASSPPVTSGGVQYF
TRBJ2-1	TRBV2	CASSTDNEQFF
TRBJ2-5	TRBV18	CASSPLGSGSQETQYF
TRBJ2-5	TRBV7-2	CASSGQPVQETQYF
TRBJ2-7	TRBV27	CASSPGHRYEQYF
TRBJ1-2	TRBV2	CASSEDMASLVYGYTF
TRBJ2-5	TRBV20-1	CSASFLVGETQYF
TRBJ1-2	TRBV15	CATSRDQVGAAYGYTF
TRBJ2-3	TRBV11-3	CASSLGGDSTDTQYF
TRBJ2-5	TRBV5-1	CASSLAGNQETQYF
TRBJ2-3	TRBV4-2	CASSQKLAADTQYF
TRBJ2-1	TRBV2	CASSVLAGGRGEQFF
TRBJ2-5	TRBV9	CASSVGTGVVETQYF
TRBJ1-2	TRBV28	CASTRGTNYGYTF
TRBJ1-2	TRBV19	CASSVGQLGYTF
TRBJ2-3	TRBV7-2	CASREAGGLTDTQYF
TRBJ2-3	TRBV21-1	CASSGTLAIDTDTQYF
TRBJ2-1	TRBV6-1	CASSEDTSGGHNEQFF
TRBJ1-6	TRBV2	CASSDRGPNSPLHF
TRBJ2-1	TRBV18	CASSPTTSGGAGEQFF
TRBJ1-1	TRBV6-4	CASSDREQMNTEAFF